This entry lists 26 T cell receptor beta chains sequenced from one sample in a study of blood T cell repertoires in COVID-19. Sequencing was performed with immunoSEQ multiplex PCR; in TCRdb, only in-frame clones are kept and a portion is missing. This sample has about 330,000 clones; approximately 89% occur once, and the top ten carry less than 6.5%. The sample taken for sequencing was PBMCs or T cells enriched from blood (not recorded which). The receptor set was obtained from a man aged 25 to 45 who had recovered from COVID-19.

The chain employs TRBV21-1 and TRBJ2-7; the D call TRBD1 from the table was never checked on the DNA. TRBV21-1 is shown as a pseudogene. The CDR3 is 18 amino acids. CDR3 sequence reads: CASRPGNRGPVLPYEQYF. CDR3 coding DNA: TGTGCCAGCAGGCCAGGGAACAGGGGGCCCGTCCTTCCCTACGAGCAGTACTTC.

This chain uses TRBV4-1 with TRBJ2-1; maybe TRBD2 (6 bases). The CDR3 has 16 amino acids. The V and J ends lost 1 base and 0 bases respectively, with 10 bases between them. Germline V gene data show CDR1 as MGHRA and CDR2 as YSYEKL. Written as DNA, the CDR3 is TGCGCCAGCAGCCAAGGAAATAGCGGCTCCTACAATGAGCAGTTCTTC. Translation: CASSQGNSGSYNEQFF.

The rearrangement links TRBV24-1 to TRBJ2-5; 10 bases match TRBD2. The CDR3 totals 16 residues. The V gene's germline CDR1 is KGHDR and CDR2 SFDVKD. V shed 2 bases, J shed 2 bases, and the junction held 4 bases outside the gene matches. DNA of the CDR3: TGTGCCACCAGTGATTCCGGACTAGCGGAACAAGAGACCCAGTACTTC. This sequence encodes CATSDSGLAEQETQYF.

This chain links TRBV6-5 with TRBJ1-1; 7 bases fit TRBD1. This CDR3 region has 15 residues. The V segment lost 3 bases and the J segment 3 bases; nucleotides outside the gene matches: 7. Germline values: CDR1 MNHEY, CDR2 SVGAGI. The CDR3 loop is CASSYDPTGYTEAFF. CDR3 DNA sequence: TGTGCCAGCAGTTATGATCCGACAGGGTACACTGAAGCTTTCTTT.

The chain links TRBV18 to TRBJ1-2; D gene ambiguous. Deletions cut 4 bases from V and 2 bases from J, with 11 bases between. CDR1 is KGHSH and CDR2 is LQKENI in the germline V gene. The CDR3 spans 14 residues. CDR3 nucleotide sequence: TGTGCCAGCTCACGAGCGGAGGCCAACTATGGCTACACCTTC. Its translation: CASSRAEANYGYTF. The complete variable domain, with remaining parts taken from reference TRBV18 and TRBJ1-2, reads NAGVMQNPRHLVRRRGQEARLRCSPMKGHSHVYWYRQLPEEGLKFMVYLQKENIIDESGMPKERFSAEFPKEGPSILRIQQVVRGDSAAYFCASSRAEANYGYTFGSGTRLTVV.

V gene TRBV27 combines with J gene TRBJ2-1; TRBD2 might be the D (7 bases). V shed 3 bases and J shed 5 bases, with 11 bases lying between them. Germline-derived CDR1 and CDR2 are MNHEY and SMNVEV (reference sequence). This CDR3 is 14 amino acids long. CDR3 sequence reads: CASSLRGPDNEQFF. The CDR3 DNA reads TGTGCCAGCAGTTTGCGGGGGCCGGACAATGAGCAGTTCTTC.

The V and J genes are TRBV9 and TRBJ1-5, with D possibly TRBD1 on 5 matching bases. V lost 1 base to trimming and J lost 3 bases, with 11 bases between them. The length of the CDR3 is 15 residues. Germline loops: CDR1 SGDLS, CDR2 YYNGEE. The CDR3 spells CASSVSPGPNQPQHF. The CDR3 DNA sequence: TGTGCCAGCAGCGTATCCCCAGGGCCCAATCAGCCCCAGCATTTT.

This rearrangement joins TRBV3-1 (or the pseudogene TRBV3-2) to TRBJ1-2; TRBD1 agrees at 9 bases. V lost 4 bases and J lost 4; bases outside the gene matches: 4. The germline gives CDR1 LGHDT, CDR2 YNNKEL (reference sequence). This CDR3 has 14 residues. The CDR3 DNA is TGTGCCAGCAGCCCGACAGGGGGAGCCTATGGCTACACCTTC. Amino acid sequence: CASSPTGGAYGYTF.

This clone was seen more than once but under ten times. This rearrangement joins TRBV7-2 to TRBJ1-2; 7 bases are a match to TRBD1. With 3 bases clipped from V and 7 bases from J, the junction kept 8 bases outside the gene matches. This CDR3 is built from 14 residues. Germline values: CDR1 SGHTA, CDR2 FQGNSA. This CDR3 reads CASSFRQGVSGYTF. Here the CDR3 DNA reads TGTGCCAGCAGCTTTCGTCAGGGGGTCAGTGGCTACACCTTC. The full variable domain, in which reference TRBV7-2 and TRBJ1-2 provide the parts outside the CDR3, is GAGVSQSPSNKVTEKGKDVELRCDPISGHTALYWYRQSLGQGLEFLIYFQGNSAPDKSGLPSDRFSAERTGGSVSTLTIQRTQQEDSAVYLCASSFRQGVSGYTFGSGTRLTVV.

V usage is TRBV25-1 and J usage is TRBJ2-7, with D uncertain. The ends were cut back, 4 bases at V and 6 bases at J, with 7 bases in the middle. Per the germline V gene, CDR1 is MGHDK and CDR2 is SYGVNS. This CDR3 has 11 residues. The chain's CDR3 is CASSVSVEQYF. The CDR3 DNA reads TGTGCCAGCAGTGTTTCCGTCGAGCAGTACTTC.

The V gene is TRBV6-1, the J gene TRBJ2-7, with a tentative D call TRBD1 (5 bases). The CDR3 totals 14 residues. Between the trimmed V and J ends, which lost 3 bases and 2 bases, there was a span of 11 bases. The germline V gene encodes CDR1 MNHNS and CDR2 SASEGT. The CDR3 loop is CASSDVAGPYEQYF. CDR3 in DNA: TGTGCCAGCAGTGATGTGGCAGGGCCCTACGAGCAGTACTTC.

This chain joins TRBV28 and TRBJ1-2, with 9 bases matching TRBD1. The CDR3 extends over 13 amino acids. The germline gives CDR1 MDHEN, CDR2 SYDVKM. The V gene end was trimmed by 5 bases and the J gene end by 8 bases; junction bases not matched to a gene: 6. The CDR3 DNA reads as TGTGCCAGCAGTGCACGGGACAGGGTCGGCTACACCTTC. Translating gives CASSARDRVGYTF.

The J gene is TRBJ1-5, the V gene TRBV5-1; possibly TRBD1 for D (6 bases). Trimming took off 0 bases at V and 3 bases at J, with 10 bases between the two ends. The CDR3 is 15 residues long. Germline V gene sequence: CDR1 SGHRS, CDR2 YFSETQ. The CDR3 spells CASSLGAGDNQPQHF. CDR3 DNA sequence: TGCGCCAGCAGCTTGGGGGCAGGGGACAATCAGCCCCAGCATTTT.

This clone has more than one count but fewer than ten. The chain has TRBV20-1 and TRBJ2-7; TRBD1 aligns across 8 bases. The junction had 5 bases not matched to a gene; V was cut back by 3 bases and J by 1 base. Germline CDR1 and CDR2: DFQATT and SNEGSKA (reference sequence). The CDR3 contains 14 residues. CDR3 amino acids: CSASANRGSYEQYF. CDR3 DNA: TGCAGTGCTAGTGCTAACAGGGGGTCCTACGAGCAGTACTTC.

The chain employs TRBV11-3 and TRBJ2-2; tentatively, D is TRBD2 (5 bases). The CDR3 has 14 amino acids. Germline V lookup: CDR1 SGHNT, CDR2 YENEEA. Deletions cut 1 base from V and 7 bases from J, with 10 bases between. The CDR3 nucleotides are TGTGCCAGCAGCTTAGTACCGGGGAGCGGGGAGCTGTTTTTT. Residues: CASSLVPGSGELFF.

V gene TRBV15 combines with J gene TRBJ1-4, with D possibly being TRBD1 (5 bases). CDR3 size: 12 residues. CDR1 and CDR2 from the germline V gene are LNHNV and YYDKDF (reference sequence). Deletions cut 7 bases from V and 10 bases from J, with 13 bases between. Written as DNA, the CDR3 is TGTGCCACCAACGGGCAGGGTATAAAACTGTTTTTT. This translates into CATNGQGIKLFF.

CDR3: CASRPGSAGNMNTEAFF. CDR3 DNA: TGTGCCAGTAGACCAGGAAGCGCAGGGAACATGAACACTGAAGCTTTCTTT. The genes are TRBV3-1 (or the pseudogene TRBV3-2) and TRBJ1-1; perhaps TRBD1 as D (5 bases). Per germline, CDR1 LGHDT and CDR2 YNNKEL (reference sequence). The CDR3 covers 17 residues. Trimming removed 9 bases from V and 0 bases from J, with 23 bases in between.

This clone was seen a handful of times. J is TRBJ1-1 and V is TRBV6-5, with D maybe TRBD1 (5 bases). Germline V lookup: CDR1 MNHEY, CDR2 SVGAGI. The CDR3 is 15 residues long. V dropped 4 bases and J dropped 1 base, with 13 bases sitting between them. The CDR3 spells CASSFSIRGNTEAFF. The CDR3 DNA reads TGTGCCAGCAGTTTCTCCATTAGGGGGAACACTGAAGCTTTCTTT.

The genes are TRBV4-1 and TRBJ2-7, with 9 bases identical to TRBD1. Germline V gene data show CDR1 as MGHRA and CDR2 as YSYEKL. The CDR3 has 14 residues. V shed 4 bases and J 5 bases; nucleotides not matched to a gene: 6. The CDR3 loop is CASSRGQGRDEQYF. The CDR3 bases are TGCGCCAGCAGCCGGGGACAGGGCCGCGACGAGCAGTACTTC.

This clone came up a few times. CDR3 sequence (DNA): TGTGCCAGCAGCCACGACGTCAGGGTGGGCACTGAAGCTTTCTTT. Translated, it gives CASSHDVRVGTEAFF. The chain uses TRBV5-6 and TRBJ1-1; maybe TRBD1 (5 bases). Trimming took 4 bases from V and 4 from J, leaving 17 bases between them. Looked up from germline, CDR1 is SGHDT and CDR2 is YYEEEE. This CDR3 contains 15 residues.

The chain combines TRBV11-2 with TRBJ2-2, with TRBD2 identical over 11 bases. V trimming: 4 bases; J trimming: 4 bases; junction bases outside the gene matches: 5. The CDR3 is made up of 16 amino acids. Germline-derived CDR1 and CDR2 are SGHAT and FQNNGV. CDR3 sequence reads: CASSSSGGWGTGELFF. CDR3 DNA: TGTGCCAGCAGCTCTAGCGGGGGGTGGGGCACCGGGGAGCTGTTTTTT.

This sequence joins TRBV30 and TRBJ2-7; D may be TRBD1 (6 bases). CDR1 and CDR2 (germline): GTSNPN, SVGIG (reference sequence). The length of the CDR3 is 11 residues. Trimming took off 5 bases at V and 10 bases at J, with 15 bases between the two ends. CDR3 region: CAWGEHRVQYF. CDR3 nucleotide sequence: TGTGCCTGGGGGGAACACAGGGTTCAGTACTTC.

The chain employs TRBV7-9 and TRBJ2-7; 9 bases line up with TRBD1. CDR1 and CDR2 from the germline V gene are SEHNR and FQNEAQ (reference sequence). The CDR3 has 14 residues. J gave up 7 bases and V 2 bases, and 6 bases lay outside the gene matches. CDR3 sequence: CASSLPQGAHEQYF. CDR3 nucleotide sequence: TGTGCCAGCAGCTTACCACAGGGGGCGCATGAGCAGTACTTC.

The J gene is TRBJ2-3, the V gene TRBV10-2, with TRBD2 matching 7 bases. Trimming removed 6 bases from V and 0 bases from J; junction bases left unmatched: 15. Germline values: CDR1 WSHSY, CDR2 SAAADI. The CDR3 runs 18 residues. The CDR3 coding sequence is TGCGCCAGCAGGCGGATTGATGGACTAGTGGGGAGCACAGATACGCAGTATTTT. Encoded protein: CASRRIDGLVGSTDTQYF.

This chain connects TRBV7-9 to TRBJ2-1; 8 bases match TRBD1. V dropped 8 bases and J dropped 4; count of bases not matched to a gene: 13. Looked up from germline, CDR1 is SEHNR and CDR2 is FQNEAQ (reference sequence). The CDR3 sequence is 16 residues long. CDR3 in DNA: TGTGCCAGCCGCGCTCAGGGGGCCCCTTGGTACAATGAGCAGTTCTTC. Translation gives CASRAQGAPWYNEQFF.

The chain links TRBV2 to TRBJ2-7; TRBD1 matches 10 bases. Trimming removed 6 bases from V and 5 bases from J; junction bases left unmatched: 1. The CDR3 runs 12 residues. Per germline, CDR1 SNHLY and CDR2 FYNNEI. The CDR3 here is CASRDRGDEQYF. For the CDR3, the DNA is TGTGCCAGCAGGGACAGGGGGGACGAGCAGTACTTC.